This T cell receptor beta chain is from a study of OX40 agonist ivuxolimab in advanced cancers. The repertoire was sequenced with immunoSEQ multiplex PCR; TCRdb's copy has only in-frame clones and lacks some. The sample holds approximately 87,000 clones, around 91% seen once. The CDR3 sequence is 13 residues long. From germline, CDR1 is LGHNT and CDR2 FRNRAP. V was shortened by 3 bases and J by 5 bases, with 7 bases between the two germline ends. The source was CD4+ or CD8+ T cells sorted from blood, collected in a trial of the OX40 agonist ivuxolimab. The chain recombines TRBV12-5 with TRBJ2-2; possible D gene TRBD1, 5 bases. This sequence was found in an adult with an advanced solid tumor such as melanoma, head and neck, liver or kidney cancer. The CDR3 bases are TGTGCTAGTGGTTTCAGGGCGACCGGGGAGCTGTTTTTT. It is translated as CASGFRATGELFF.